The subject of this entry is one TCR beta chain. This CDR3 is built from 13 residues. Trimming at V came to 6 bases and at J to 4 bases, leaving 5 bases not matched to a gene. CDR1 is MNHGY, CDR2 SAAAGT, per germline. Clones were read by immunoSEQ multiplex PCR, and TCRdb kept only the in-frame ones, dropping some. The sample includes about 9,200 clones, roughly 20% seen only once; the top ten take around 11%. The sample's treatment: randomized to nivolumab then ipilimumab (arm A) or the reverse (arm B). This sample was taken from a study of sequential checkpoint blockade in melanoma. As for the study in general: More than 20 patients had matched tumor biopsies before treatment and at week 13 after nivolumab or ipilimumab alone.

The TCR sequence derives from a human donor with melanoma. The material sequenced was tumor tissue (inferred from file names), taken from a patient given nivolumab and ipilimumab in sequence. The gene calls are TRBV6-8 and TRBJ1-1; 7 bases line up with TRBD1. Here the CDR3 DNA reads TGTGCCAGCAGATTTCACAGGGGCACTGAAGCTTTCTTT. Amino acids: CASRFHRGTEAFF.